This entry describes one TCR beta chain. Methods used by the authors: Reference gene primer amplification yielded estimated nucleated cell counts. Libraries were prepared by immunoSEQ multiplex PCR; TCRdb keeps only in-frame clonotypes and omits some of them. V, J and clone size reflect that table, while D and trimming were determined from the DNA. The sample includes approximately 76,000 clones, around 88% of them seen just once. This sample is drawn from a study of blood T cell repertoires in COVID-19. For the study at large: The origin of the acute and convalescent COVID-19 samples was the United States, Italy and Spain. Sample material is recorded as cDNA or gDNA derived from T cells, B-cell-depleted T cells, or PBMCs.

The CDR3 totals 14 residues. Trimming removed 5 bases from V and 6 bases from J, with 17 bases in between. Germline V CDR1 and CDR2: SEHNR, FQNEAQ (reference sequence). The V and J genes are TRBV7-9 and TRBJ2-7; weak D call: TRBD1 (6 bases). The receptor was isolated from a man in his thirties or forties with acute or convalescent COVID-19. Sequencing was performed on peripheral blood. The CDR3 nucleotides read TGTGCCAGCAGCGGGGCAGGGGCTCGTCTCGAGCAGTACTTC. Amino acids: CASSGAGARLEQYF.